These 22 T cell receptor beta chains originate from one sample sequenced in a study of CD8 T cells in Susac syndrome. cDNA came from approximately 0.5 to 1 ug RNA primed by random hexamers. TCRdb ran MiXCR on the immunoSEQ multiplex PCR reads and lists one entry per CDR3 protein. In the table there are some 160,000 distinct CDR3 sequences, roughly 95% of which are singletons. The specimen sequenced was CD8+ T cells from PBMCs. These receptors all stem from a human donor with multiple sclerosis.

This rearrangement joins TRBV12-3 or TRBV12-4 to TRBJ2-7, with 9 bases aligning to TRBD2. This CDR3 is 15 amino acids long. Losses at the gene ends were 3 bases for V and 5 bases for J; bases not matched to a gene: 8. CDR3 in DNA: TGTGCCAGCAGTTTTGGCGGGAGGGCGCGGAACGAGCAGTACTTC. It is translated as CASSFGGRARNEQYF.

V gene TRBV12-3 or TRBV12-4 combines with J gene TRBJ1-5; D remains unclear. V was cut by 4 bases and J by 4 bases, with 14 bases left in between. The CDR3 extends over 15 amino acids. The CDR3 loop reads CASSYVAERNQPQHF. In nucleotides, the CDR3 is TGTGCCAGCAGTTACGTAGCAGAGAGGAATCAGCCCCAGCATTTT.

The rearrangement uses TRBV2 and TRBJ2-7, with 7 positions matching TRBD2. V was clipped by 3 bases and J by 2 bases; unmatched bases: 10. Germline V gene data show CDR1 as SNHLY and CDR2 as FYNNEI. This CDR3 spans 16 amino acids. The CDR3 here is CASSDALVGGTYEQYF. Written as DNA, the CDR3 is TGTGCCAGCAGTGACGCCCTAGTCGGGGGGACCTACGAGCAGTACTTC.

This chain connects TRBV4-1 to TRBJ1-5; the D gene is possibly TRBD1 (6 bases). Per germline, CDR1 MGHRA and CDR2 YSYEKL. The ends were cut back, 4 bases at V and 2 bases at J, with 12 bases in the middle. CDR3 length: 15 amino acids. CDR3 amino acids: CASSPADSRNQPQHF. In DNA form, the CDR3 reads TGCGCCAGCAGCCCCGCGGACAGTCGCAATCAGCCCCAGCATTTT.

The chain links TRBV9 to TRBJ2-1; D gene ambiguous. CDR3 size: 15 residues. Germline V gives CDR1 SGDLS, CDR2 YYNGEE. Trimming left V 0 bases short and J 7 bases short, with 14 bases between. CDR3 nucleotide sequence: TGTGCCAGCAGCGTAGACGTGGGAACGGGTAATGAGCAGTTCTTC. This translates into CASSVDVGTGNEQFF.

The CDR3 DNA reads TGCGCCAGCAGCCCCGGCCTAGGGAATGAGCAGTTCTTC. This sequence encodes CASSPGLGNEQFF. The chain recombines TRBV4-1 with TRBJ2-1, with D unresolved. With 4 bases removed from V and 7 bases from J, the gap between germline ends came to 11 bases. CDR3 length equals 13 residues. From germline, CDR1 is MGHRA and CDR2 YSYEKL.

CDR3 sequence: CSVVYRPGMNTEAFF. DNA of the CDR3: TGCAGCGTTGTATACAGGCCGGGCATGAACACTGAAGCTTTCTTT. The V and J genes are TRBV29-1 and TRBJ1-1; TRBD1 might be the D (5 bases). There are 15 residues in the CDR3. The V end was cut by 4 bases, the J end by 0 bases, with 15 bases between. Per germline, CDR1 SQVTM and CDR2 ANQGSEA.

This rearrangement joins TRBV9 to TRBJ2-3; weak D call: TRBD1 (6 bases). Trimming pared 3 bases from V and 3 bases from J, leaving 17 bases between. CDR1 and CDR2 from the germline V gene are SGDLS and YYNGEE. This CDR3 region has 16 residues. CDR3 in amino acids: CASSALTDRQTDTQYF. The DNA of the CDR3 is TGTGCCAGCAGCGCTCTCACCGACAGGCAGACAGATACGCAGTATTTT.

This clonotype was recorded once. This chain links TRBV27 with TRBJ1-1; no reliable D call. Germline V gives CDR1 MNHEY, CDR2 SMNVEV (reference sequence). The length of the CDR3 is 15 residues. Trimming cost V 6 bases and J 3 bases, with 17 bases left between them. The CDR3 DNA sequence: TGTGCCAGCAGCCAAAAACCTCCTGCATACACTGAAGCTTTCTTT. Translating gives CASSQKPPAYTEAFF.

The chain is built from TRBV20-1 and TRBJ2-5; possibly TRBD2 for D (6 bases). V was trimmed by 5 bases and J by 4 bases, leaving 20 bases between them. Per germline, CDR1 DFQATT and CDR2 SNEGSKA (reference sequence). This CDR3 has 15 amino acids. This CDR3 reads CSAAGGAPTPETQYF. The CDR3 nucleotides are TGCAGTGCTGCTGGAGGGGCCCCTACCCCAGAGACCCAGTACTTC.

This sequence joins TRBV20-1 and TRBJ2-3, with TRBD2 identical over 9 bases. This CDR3 is 15 amino acids long. V gave up 6 bases and J gave up 6 bases; unmatched junction bases: 13. Germline assignment: CDR1 DFQATT and CDR2 SNEGSKA (reference sequence). CDR3 sequence: CSARYSGGIRDTQYF. The DNA of the CDR3 is TGCAGTGCCCGGTATAGCGGGGGCATTAGGGATACGCAGTATTTT.

This sequence joins TRBV5-5 and TRBJ2-7; D possibly corresponds to TRBD2 (5 bases). V lost 1 base and J 5 bases, leaving 13 bases between the germline ends. Germline V gene data show CDR1 as SGHKS and CDR2 as YYEKEE (reference sequence). The CDR3 consists of 14 residues. CDR3: CASSLNRGMDEQYF. For the CDR3, the DNA is TGTGCCAGCAGCTTGAACCGGGGAATGGACGAGCAGTACTTC.

CDR3 nucleotides: TGTGCCAGCAGCGTATCCCCGGGGCGCCCTGAGGAGCAGTACTTC. It specifies CASSVSPGRPEEQYF. The rearrangement uses TRBV9 and TRBJ2-7, with D perhaps matching TRBD1 or TRBD2 (5 bases each). Germline loops: CDR1 SGDLS, CDR2 YYNGEE. V was clipped by 1 base and J by 7 bases, with 18 bases between them. The CDR3 loop spans 15 amino acids.

This chain links TRBV30 with TRBJ2-2; TRBD2 matches 7 bases. Germline V gives CDR1 GTSNPN, CDR2 SVGIG (reference sequence). V was clipped by 1 base and J by 4 bases; unmatched bases: 3. This CDR3 comprises 14 residues. CDR3: CAWSGAGSTGELFF. The CDR3 coding sequence is TGTGCCTGGAGTGGAGCGGGATCCACCGGGGAGCTGTTTTTT.

V is TRBV20-1 and J is TRBJ2-1; no clear D gene. Trimming took 3 bases from V and 6 from J, leaving 6 bases between them. Germline V gene sequence: CDR1 DFQATT, CDR2 SNEGSKA (reference sequence). The CDR3 length is 11 residues. CDR3 in amino acids: CSARWSNEQFF. As DNA, the CDR3 is TGCAGTGCTAGGTGGAGCAATGAGCAGTTCTTC.

V gene TRBV13 combines with J gene TRBJ1-2; a weak D match, TRBD1 (6 bases). Germline V gene lookup returns CDR1 PRHDT and CDR2 FYEKMQ (reference sequence). The germline V and J ends were trimmed by 4 bases and 1 base, with 19 bases remaining between them. The CDR3 length is 17 residues. CDR3 DNA: TGTGCCAGCAGCTCCTCGGCGTCGACAGGCGTTAACTATGGCTACACCTTC. Protein sequence: CASSSSASTGVNYGYTF.

This chain joins TRBV20-1 and TRBJ2-3; no firm D call. Germline V CDR1 and CDR2: DFQATT, SNEGSKA (reference sequence). CDR3 length: 14 residues. Trimming pared 4 bases from V and 10 bases from J, leaving 21 bases between. The CDR3: CSAKDYGRYASQYF. CDR3 sequence (DNA): TGCAGTGCTAAAGATTATGGTAGATACGCATCGCAGTATTTT.

The chain joins TRBV27 to TRBJ2-7, with 9 bases fitting TRBD1. CDR3 size: 14 residues. The V and J ends lost 4 bases and 2 bases, in that order; junction bases with no gene match: 3. Germline V gene lookup returns CDR1 MNHEY and CDR2 SMNVEV (reference sequence). The CDR3 loop is CASSWTGVTYEQYF. CDR3 DNA: TGTGCCAGCAGTTGGACAGGGGTAACCTACGAGCAGTACTTC.

The gene calls are TRBV9 and TRBJ2-1; D unresolved. V dropped 5 bases and J dropped 7 bases, with 25 bases sitting between them. Germline V gene data show CDR1 as SGDLS and CDR2 as YYNGEE. This CDR3 contains 17 residues. The CDR3 coding sequence is TGTGCCAGCAGTGCTAGTAGAGAGGTGGTCAGAAGGAATGAGCAGTTCTTC. It yields the protein CASSASREVVRRNEQFF.

The rearrangement joins TRBV2 to TRBJ2-1; no definite D call. Germline-derived CDR1 and CDR2 are SNHLY and FYNNEI. The CDR3 is 10 amino acids. Trimming cost V 7 bases and J 7 bases, with 5 bases left between them. The CDR3 loop reads CASIANEQFF. CDR3 nucleotide sequence: TGTGCCAGCATCGCGAATGAGCAGTTCTTC. Variable domain in full (rest from reference TRBV2 and TRBJ2-1): EPEVTQTPSHQVTQMGQEVILRCVPISNHLYFYWYRQILGQKVEFLVSFYNNEISEKSEIFDDQFSVERPDGSNFTLKIRSTKLEDSAMYFCASIANEQFFGPGTRLTVL.

The chain recombines TRBV12-3 or TRBV12-4 with TRBJ1-6; possible D gene TRBD1, 5 bases. The V end lost 4 bases, the J end lost 7 bases, and 17 bases lay between the germline ends. The length of the CDR3 is 16 residues. The CDR3 loop is CASSSGDGLANSPLHF. The CDR3 region has the DNA TGTGCCAGCAGTTCCGGGGACGGGCTTGCAAATTCACCCCTCCACTTT.

The chain carries TRBV28 and TRBJ2-5; TRBD2 agrees at 7 bases. The V gene end was trimmed by 5 bases and the J gene end by 5 bases; junction bases not matched to a gene: 8. CDR3 length: 14 amino acids. Germline CDR1 is MDHEN and CDR2 is SYDVKM. CDR3 coding DNA: TGTGCCAGCAGTCTCCCGCGGGAGCTCGAGACCCAGTACTTC. Its translation: CASSLPRELETQYF.